This entry is about one T cell receptor (beta chain). Investigators performed immunoSEQ version v3.0 at survey level. Some clones are missing from TCRdb's copy, which holds only in-frame ones; the method was immunoSEQ multiplex PCR. The table records 25,000 to 35,000 clones, 95% of them present only once. The source of the sample is a study of long-term antiretroviral therapy in people with HIV. CDR1 is KGHSH and CDR2 is LQKENI in the germline V gene. CDR3 length equals 13 residues. Deletions cut 8 bases from V and 6 bases from J, with 16 bases between. Clinicians in the United States treated all participants with HIV.

This receptor was obtained from a man aged 25 to 45 with HIV. The chain joins TRBV18 to TRBJ1-1; D is possibly TRBD1 (5 bases). Sequencing was performed on unsorted PBMCs, taken 5.3 years after starting antiretroviral therapy. CDR3: CASTSGGKPEAFF. The DNA of the CDR3 is TGTGCCAGCACCTCCGGGGGGAAGCCTGAAGCTTTCTTT.